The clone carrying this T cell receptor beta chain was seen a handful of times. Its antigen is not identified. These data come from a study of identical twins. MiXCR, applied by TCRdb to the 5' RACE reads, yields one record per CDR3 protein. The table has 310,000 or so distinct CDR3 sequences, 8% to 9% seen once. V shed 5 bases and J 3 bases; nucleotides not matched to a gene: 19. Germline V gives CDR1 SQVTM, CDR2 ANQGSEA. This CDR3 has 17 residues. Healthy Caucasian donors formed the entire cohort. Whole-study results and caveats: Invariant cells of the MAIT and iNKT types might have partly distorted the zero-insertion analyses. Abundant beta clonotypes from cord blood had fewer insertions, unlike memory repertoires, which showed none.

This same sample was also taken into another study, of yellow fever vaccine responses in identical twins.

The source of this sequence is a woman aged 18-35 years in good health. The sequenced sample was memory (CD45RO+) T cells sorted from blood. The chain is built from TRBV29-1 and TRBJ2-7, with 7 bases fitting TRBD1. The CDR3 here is CSVMDRPNRENFYEQYF. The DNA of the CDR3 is TGCAGCGTTATGGACAGGCCAAACAGGGAAAATTTCTACGAGCAGTACTTC.